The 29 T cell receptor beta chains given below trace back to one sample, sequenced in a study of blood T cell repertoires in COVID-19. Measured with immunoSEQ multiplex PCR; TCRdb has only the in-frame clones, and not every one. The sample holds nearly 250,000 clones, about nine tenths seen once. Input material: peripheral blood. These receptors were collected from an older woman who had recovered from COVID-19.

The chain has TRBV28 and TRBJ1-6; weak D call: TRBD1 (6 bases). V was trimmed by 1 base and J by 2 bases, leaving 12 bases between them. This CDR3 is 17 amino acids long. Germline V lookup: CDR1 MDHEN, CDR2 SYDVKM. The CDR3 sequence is CASSLYGQLTYNSPLHF. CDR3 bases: TGTGCCAGCAGTTTATACGGACAGCTTACCTATAATTCACCCCTCCACTTT.

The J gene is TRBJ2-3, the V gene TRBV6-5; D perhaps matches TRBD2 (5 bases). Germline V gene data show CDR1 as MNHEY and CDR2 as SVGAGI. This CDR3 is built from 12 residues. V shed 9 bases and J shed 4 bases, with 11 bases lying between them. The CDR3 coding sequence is TGTGCCAGTCCGGGGTTGCCAGATACGCAGTATTTT. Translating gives CASPGLPDTQYF.

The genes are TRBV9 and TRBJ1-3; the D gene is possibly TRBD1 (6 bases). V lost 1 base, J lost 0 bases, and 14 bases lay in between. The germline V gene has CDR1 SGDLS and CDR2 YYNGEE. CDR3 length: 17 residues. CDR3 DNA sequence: TGTGCCAGCAGCGTACAGGACAGTCGGGCCTCTGGAAACACCATATATTTT. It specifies CASSVQDSRASGNTIYF.

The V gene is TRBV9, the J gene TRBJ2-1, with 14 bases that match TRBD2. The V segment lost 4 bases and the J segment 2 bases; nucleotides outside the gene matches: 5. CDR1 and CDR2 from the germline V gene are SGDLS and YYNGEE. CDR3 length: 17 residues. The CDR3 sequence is CASSTRTSGGPYNEQFF. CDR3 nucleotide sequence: TGTGCCAGCAGCACTCGGACTAGCGGGGGGCCCTACAATGAGCAGTTCTTC.

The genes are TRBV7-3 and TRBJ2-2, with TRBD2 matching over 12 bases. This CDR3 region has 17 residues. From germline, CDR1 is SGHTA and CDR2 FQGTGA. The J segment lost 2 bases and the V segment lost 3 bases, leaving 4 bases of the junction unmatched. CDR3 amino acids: CASSFSSGGANTGELFF. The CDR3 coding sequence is TGTGCCAGCAGCTTTTCTAGCGGGGGGGCCAACACCGGGGAGCTGTTTTTT.

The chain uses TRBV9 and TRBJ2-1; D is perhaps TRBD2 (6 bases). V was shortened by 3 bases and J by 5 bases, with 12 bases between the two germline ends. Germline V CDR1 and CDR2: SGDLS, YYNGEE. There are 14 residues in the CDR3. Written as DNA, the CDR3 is TGTGCCAGCAGCGGGGGGGTACTTAACAATGAGCAGTTCTTC. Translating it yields CASSGGVLNNEQFF.

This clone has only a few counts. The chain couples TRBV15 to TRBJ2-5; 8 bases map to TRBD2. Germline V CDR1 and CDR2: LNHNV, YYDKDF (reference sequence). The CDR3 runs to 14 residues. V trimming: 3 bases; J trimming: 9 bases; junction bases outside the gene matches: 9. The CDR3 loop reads CATSRGRGLGAQYF. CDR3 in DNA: TGTGCCACCAGCAGGGGGCGGGGACTAGGGGCCCAGTACTTC.

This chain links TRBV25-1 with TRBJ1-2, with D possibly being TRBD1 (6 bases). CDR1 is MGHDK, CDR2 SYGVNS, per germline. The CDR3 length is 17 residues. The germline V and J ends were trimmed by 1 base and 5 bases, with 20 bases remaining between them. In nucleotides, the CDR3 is TGTGCCAGCAGTGAATTGACAGGTAGACGTGGTCATTATGGCTACACCTTC. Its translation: CASSELTGRRGHYGYTF.

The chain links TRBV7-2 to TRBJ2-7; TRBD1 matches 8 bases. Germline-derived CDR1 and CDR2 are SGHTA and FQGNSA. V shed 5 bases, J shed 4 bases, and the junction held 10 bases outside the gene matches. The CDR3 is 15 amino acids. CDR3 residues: CASSPDRAIPYEQYF. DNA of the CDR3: TGTGCCAGCAGCCCGGACAGGGCAATCCCATACGAGCAGTACTTC.

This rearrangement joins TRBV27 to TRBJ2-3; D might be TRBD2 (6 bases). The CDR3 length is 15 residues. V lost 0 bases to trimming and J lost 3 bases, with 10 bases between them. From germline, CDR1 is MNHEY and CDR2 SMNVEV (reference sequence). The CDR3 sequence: CASSLSPLATDTQYF. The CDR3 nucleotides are TGTGCCAGCAGTTTATCGCCACTAGCTACAGATACGCAGTATTTT.

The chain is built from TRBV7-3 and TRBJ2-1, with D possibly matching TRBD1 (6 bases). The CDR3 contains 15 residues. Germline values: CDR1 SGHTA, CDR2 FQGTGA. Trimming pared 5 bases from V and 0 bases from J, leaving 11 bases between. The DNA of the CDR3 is TGTGCCAGCAGCAAAGGACAGAGCTCCTACAATGAGCAGTTCTTC. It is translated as CASSKGQSSYNEQFF.

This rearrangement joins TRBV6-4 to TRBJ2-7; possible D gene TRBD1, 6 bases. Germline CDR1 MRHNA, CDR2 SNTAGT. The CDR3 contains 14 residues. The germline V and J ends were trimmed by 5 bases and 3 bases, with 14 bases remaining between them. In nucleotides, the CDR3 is TGTGCCAGCAGTCAGAGTCCGGACAGCTACGAGCAGTACTTC. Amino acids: CASSQSPDSYEQYF.

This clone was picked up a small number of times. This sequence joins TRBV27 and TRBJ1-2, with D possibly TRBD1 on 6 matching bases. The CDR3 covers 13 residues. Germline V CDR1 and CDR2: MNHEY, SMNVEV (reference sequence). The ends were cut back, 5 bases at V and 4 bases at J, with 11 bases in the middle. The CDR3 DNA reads TGTGCCAGCAGTCCCAGGGGTGGCTATGGCTACACCTTC. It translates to CASSPRGGYGYTF.

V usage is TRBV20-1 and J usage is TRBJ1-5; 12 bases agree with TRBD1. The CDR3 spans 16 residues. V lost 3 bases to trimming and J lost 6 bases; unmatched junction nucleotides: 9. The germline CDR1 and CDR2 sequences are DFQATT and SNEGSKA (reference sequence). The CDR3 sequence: CSASHAGTGGVQPQHF. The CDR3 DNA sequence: TGCAGTGCTAGTCATGCCGGGACAGGGGGCGTTCAGCCCCAGCATTTT.

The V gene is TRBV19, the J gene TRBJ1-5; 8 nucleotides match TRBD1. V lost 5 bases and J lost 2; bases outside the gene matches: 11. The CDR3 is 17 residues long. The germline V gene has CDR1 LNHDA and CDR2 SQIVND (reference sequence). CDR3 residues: CASSPRTGQSGNQPQHF. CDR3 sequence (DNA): TGTGCCAGTAGTCCTCGGACAGGGCAGAGCGGCAATCAGCCCCAGCATTTT.

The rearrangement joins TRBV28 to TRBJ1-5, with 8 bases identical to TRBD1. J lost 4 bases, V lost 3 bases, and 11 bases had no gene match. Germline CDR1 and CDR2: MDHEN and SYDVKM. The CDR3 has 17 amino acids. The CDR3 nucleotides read TGTGCCAGCAGTTTGTACCGGGGACAGGTTACAAATCAGCCCCAGCATTTT. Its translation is CASSLYRGQVTNQPQHF. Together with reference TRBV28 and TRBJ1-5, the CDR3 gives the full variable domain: DVKVTQSSRYLVKRTGEKVFLECVQDMDHENMFWYRQDPGLGLRLIYFSYDVKMKEKGDIPEGYSVSREKKERFSLILESASTNQTSMYLCASSLYRGQVTNQPQHFGDGTRLSIL.

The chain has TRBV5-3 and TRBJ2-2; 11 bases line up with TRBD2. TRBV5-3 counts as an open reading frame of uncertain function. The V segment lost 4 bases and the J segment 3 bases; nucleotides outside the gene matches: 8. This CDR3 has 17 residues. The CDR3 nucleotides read TGTGCCAGAAGCCTCCTGACTAGCGGGGTTGACACCGGGGAGCTGTTTTTT. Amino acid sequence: CARSLLTSGVDTGELFF.

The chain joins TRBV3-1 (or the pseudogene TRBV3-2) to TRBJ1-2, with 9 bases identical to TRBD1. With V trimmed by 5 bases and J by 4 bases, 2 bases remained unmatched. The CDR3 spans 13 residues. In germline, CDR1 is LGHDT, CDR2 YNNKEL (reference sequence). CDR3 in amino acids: CASSETGGYGYTF. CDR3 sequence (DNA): TGTGCCAGCAGCGAGACAGGGGGCTATGGCTACACCTTC.

CDR3 region: CASRDRGYEQYF. Written as DNA, the CDR3 is TGCGCCAGCAGGGACAGGGGTTACGAGCAGTACTTC. V usage is TRBV10-2 and J usage is TRBJ2-7; 9 positions match TRBD1. V lost 6 bases and J lost 4; bases outside the gene matches: 1. CDR1 and CDR2 (germline): WSHSY, SAAADI. CDR3 length: 12 residues.

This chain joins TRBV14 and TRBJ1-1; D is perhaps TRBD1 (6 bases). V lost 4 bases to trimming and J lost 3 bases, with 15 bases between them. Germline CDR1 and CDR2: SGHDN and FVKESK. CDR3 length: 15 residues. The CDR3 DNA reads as TGTGCCAGCAGCCCACTAGGGGGGGGATACACTGAAGCTTTCTTT. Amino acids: CASSPLGGGYTEAFF.

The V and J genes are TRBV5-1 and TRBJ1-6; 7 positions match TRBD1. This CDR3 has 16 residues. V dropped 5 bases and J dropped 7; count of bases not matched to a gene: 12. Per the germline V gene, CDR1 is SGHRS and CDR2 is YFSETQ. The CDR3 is CASRKEAGTANSPLHF. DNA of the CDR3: TGCGCCAGCAGAAAAGAAGCCGGGACAGCAAATTCACCCCTCCACTTT.

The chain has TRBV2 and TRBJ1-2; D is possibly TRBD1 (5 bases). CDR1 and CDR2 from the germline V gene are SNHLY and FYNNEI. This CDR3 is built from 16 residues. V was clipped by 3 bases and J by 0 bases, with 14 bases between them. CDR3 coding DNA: TGTGCCAGCAGTGACATTGGGACGGGAGCTAACTATGGCTACACCTTC. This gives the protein CASSDIGTGANYGYTF.

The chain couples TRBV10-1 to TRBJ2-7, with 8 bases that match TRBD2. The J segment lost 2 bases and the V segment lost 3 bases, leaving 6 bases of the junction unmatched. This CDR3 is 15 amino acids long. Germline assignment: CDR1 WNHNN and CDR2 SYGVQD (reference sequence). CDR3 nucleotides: TGCGCCAGCAGTGACTTGCAGCGGGGGACCTACGAGCAGTACTTC. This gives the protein CASSDLQRGTYEQYF.

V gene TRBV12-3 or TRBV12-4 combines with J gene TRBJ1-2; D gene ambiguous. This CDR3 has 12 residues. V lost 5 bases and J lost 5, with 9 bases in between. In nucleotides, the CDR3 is TGTGCCAGCAGTACCCTATATTATGGCTACACCTTC. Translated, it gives CASSTLYYGYTF.

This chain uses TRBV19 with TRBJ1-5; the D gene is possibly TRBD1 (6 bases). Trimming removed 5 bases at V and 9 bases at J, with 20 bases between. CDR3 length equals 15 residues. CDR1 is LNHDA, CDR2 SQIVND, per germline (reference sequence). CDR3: CASSFGQQVGRPQHF. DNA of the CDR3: TGTGCCAGTAGTTTCGGACAGCAGGTCGGGCGGCCCCAGCATTTT.

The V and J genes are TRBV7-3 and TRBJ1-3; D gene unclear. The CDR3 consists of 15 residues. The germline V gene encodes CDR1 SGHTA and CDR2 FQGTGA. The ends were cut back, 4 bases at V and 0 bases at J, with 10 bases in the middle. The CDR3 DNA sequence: TGTGCCAGCAGCTCCCGCCGGGGCTCTGGAAACACCATATATTTT. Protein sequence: CASSSRRGSGNTIYF.

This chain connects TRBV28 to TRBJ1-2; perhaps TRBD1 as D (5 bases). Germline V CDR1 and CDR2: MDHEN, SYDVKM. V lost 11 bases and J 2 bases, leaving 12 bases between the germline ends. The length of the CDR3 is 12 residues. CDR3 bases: TGTGCCGGCTCGGGGGGGAACTATGGCTACACCTTC. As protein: CAGSGGNYGYTF.

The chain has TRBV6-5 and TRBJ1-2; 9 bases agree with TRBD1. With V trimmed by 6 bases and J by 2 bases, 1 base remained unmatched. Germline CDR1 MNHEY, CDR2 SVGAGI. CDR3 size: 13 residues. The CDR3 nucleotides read TGTGCCAGCAGGGGACAGGGCAACTATGGCTACACCTTC. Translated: CASRGQGNYGYTF.

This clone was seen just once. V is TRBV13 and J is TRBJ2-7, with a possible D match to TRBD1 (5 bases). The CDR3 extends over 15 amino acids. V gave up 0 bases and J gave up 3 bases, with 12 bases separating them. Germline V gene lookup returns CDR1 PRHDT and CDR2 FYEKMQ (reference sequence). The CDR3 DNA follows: TGTGCCAGCAGCTTAGGCGCAGGGATGAACTACGAGCAGTACTTC. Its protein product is CASSLGAGMNYEQYF. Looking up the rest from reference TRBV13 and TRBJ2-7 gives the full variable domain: AAGVIQSPRHLIKEKRETATLKCYPIPRHDTVYWYQQGPGQDPQFLISFYEKMQSDKGSIPDRFSAQQFSDYHSELNMSSLELGDSALYFCASSLGAGMNYEQYFGPGTRLTVT.